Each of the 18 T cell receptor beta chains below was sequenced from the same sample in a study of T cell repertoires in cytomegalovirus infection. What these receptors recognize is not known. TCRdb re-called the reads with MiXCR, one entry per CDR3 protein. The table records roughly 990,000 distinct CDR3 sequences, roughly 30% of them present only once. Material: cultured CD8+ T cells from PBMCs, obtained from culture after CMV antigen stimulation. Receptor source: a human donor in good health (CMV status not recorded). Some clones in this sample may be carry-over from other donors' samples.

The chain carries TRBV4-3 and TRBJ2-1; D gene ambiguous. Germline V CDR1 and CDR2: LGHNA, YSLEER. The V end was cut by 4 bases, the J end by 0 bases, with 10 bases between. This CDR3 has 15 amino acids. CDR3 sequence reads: CASSLRYSSYNEQFF. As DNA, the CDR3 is TGCGCCAGCAGCCTCAGGTATAGCTCCTACAATGAGCAGTTCTTC.

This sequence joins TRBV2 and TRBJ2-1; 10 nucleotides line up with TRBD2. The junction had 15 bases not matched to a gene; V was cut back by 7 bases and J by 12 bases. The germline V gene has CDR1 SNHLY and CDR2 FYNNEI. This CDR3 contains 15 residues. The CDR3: CASKEERGGQIGQFF. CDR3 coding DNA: TGTGCCAGCAAGGAGGAGCGGGGGGGGCAAATCGGGCAGTTCTTC.

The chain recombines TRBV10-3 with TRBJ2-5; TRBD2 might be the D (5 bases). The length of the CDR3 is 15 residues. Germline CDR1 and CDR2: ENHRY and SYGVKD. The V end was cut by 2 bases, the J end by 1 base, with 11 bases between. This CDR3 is CAISEPEVPQETQYF. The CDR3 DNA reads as TGTGCCATCAGTGAGCCGGAGGTGCCCCAAGAGACCCAGTACTTC.

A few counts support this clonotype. CDR3 residues: CASSQGLMGILQDTYNEQFF. The CDR3 coding sequence is TGCGCCAGCAGCCAAGGTCTCATGGGGATCCTACAGGATACCTACAATGAGCAGTTCTTC. The gene calls are TRBV4-1 and TRBJ2-1; TRBD1 is a possible D gene (5 bases). This CDR3 contains 20 residues. Deletions cut 1 base from V and 2 bases from J, with 24 bases between. CDR1 MGHRA and CDR2 YSYEKL come from the germline V gene.

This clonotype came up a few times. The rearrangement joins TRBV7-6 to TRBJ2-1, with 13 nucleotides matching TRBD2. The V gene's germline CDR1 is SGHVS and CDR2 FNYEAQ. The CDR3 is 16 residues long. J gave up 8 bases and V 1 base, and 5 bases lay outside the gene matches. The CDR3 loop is CASSLELAGGHDEQFF. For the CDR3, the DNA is TGTGCCAGCAGCTTAGAACTAGCGGGGGGGCACGATGAGCAGTTCTTC.

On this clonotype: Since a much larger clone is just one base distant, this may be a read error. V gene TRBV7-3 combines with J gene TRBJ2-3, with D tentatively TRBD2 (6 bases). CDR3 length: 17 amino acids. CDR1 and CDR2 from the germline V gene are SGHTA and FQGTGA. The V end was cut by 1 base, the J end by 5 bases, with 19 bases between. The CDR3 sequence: CASSLSYRGPGEDTQYF. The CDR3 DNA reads TGTGCCAGCAGCTTAAGTTATAGAGGACCGGGGGAAGATACGCAGTATTTT.

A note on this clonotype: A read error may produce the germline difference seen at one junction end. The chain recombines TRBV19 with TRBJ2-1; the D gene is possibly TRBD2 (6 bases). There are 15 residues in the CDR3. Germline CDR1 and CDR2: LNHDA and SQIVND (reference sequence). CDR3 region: CVSSMSGSSYNEQFF. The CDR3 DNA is TGTGTCAGTAGTATGTCCGGGAGCTCCTACAATGAGCAGTTCTTC.

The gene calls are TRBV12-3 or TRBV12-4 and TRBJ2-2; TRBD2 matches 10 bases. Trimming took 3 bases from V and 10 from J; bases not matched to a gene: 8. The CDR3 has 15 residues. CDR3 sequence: CASSLASGGRPELFF. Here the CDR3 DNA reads TGTGCCAGCAGTTTGGCTAGCGGGGGTCGGCCGGAGCTGTTTTTT.

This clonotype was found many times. This CDR3 is CASSPGVGTPLHF. The CDR3 nucleotides are TGTGCCAGCAGCCCCGGTGTAGGGACACCCCTCCACTTT. The chain uses TRBV7-6 and TRBJ1-6; D uncertain. The CDR3 consists of 13 residues. The germline gives CDR1 SGHVS, CDR2 FNYEAQ. V was pared by 5 bases and J by 11 bases, with 13 bases between.

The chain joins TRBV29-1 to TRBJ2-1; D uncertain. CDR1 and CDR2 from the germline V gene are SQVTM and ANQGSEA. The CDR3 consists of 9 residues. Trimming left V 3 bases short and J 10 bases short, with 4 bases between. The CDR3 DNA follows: TGCAGCGTTGACCGAGAGCAGTTCTTC. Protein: CSVDREQFF.

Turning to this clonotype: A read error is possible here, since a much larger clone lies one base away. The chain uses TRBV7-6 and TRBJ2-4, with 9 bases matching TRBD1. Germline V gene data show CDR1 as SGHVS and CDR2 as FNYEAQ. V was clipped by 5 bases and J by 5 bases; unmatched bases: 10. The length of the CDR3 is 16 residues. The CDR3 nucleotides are TGTGCCAGCAGCAGAGGGGAGGGACAGGGAGAAAACATTCAGTACTTC. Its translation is CASSRGEGQGENIQYF.

The CDR3 nucleotides are TGTGCCAGCAGCTTAAGTCGGGGGACAACTAATCAGCCCCAGCATTTT. This sequence encodes CASSLSRGTTNQPQHF. V usage is TRBV7-4 and J usage is TRBJ1-5; TRBD1 is a possible D gene (6 bases). The CDR3 has 16 residues. V was shortened by 2 bases and J by 4 bases, with 15 bases between the two germline ends. The germline CDR1 and CDR2 sequences are SGHVT and SQSDAQ.

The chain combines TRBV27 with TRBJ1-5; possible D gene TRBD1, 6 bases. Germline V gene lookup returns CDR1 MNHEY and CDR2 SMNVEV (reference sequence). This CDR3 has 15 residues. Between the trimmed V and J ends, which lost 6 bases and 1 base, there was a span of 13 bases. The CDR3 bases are TGTGCCAGCAGACGAAGGGGGGACAGCAATCAGCCCCAGCATTTT. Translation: CASRRRGDSNQPQHF.

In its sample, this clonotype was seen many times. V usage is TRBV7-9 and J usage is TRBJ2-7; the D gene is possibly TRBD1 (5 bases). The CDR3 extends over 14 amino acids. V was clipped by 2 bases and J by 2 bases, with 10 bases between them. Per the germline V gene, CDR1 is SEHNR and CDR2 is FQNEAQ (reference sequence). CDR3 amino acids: CASSLSRVPYEQYV. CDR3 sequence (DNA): TGTGCCAGCAGCTTAAGCAGGGTCCCCTACGAGCAGTACGTC.

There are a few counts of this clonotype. The CDR3 is CATSDLSAGDATDTQYF. CDR3 bases: TGTGCCACCAGTGATTTGTCCGCGGGGGATGCCACAGATACGCAGTATTTT. J is TRBJ2-3 and V is TRBV24-1; 7 nucleotides match TRBD2. Germline trimming cut 0 bases from V and 2 bases from J; bases unmatched to any gene: 7. This CDR3 has 17 residues. Germline assignment: CDR1 KGHDR and CDR2 SFDVKD.

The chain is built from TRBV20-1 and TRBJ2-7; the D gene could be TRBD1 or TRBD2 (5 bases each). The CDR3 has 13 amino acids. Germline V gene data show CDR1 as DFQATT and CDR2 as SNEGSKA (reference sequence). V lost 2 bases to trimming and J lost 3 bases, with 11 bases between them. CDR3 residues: CSARRGAGYEQYF. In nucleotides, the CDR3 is TGCAGTGCTAGAAGAGGGGCCGGCTACGAGCAGTACTTC.

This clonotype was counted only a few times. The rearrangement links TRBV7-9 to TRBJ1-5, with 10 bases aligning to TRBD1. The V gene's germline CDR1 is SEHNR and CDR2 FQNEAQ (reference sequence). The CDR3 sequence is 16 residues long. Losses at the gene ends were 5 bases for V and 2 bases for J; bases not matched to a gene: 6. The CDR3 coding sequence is TGTGCCAGCAGCACGGACAGGGGGGTCGGCAATCAGCCCCAGCATTTT. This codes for CASSTDRGVGNQPQHF.

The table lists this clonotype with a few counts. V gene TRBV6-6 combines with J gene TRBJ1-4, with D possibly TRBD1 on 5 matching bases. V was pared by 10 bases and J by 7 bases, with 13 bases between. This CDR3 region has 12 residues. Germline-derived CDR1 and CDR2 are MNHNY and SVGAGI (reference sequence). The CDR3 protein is CATQRGGEKLFF. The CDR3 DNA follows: TGTGCCACCCAGAGGGGAGGTGAAAAACTGTTTTTT.